This TCR beta chain is from a study of cytomegalovirus exposure and HLA in healthy donors. Study-level findings and limits: High specificity and sensitivity for cytomegalovirus status were reported for the classifier.

Some clones are missing from TCRdb's copy, which holds only in-frame ones; the method was immunoSEQ multiplex PCR. Here the sample spans over 200,000 clones, 80% to 90% being singletons. This clone occurred once. Its antigen is unknown. Material for sequencing was PBMCs. The TCR sequence derives from a woman aged 18-35 years in good health and CMV-seronegative.

CDR3 in DNA: TGTGCCAGCAGTGCCTACACCGGGGTTACCGCTCGGGAGCAGTACTTC. Translating gives CASSAYTGVTAREQYF. The gene calls are TRBV6-1 and TRBJ2-7; the D gene is possibly TRBD2 (5 bases). CDR3 length equals 16 residues. Trimming took 4 bases from V and 7 from J, leaving 23 bases between them. Per the germline V gene, CDR1 is MNHNS and CDR2 is SASEGT.